This record concerns one T cell receptor beta chain sequence. Under the authors' procedure: Nucleated cell number was recorded as an estimate derived from reference gene primer amplification. Measured with immunoSEQ multiplex PCR; TCRdb has only the in-frame clones, and not every one. That table furnishes V, J and clone size, whereas the DNA furnished D and trimming. Of roughly 68,000 clones in the sample, about nine tenths were seen once. The entry originates in a study of blood T cell repertoires in COVID-19. The CDR3 sequence is 16 residues long. Germline assignment: CDR1 LNHDA and CDR2 SQIVND (reference sequence). With 3 bases clipped from V and 5 bases from J, the junction kept 10 bases outside the gene matches.

The sequence was obtained from a man aged 45-60 years with active COVID-19. The gene calls are TRBV19 and TRBJ2-4; TRBD2 agrees at 7 bases. Sample: peripheral blood. The CDR3 coding sequence is TGTGCCAGTAGTATGTGGGGGGGGAGTCGGGAAAACATTCAGTACTTC. Encoded protein: CASSMWGGSRENIQYF.